The 31 T cell receptor beta chains below all came from one sample that was sequenced in a study of blood T cell repertoires in COVID-19. Using immunoSEQ multiplex PCR, the repertoire was profiled, and TCRdb retains in-frame clones only, with some absent. The sample carries 100,000 to 150,000 clones, 85% recorded once. Input material: peripheral blood. All receptors derive from a woman of 80 years or more with acute or convalescent COVID-19.

This clone was observed once. The chain's CDR3 is CASSLLDSNEQFF. The CDR3 bases are TGTGCCAGCAGTTTACTAGATAGCAATGAGCAGTTCTTC. The V and J genes are TRBV6-5 and TRBJ2-1; possible D gene TRBD2, 5 bases. Germline V gene data show CDR1 as MNHEY and CDR2 as SVGAGI. Trimming cost V 4 bases and J 6 bases, with 10 bases left between them. The CDR3 runs to 13 residues.

J is TRBJ2-7 and V is TRBV7-9; 8 nucleotides align to TRBD1. This CDR3 is 15 amino acids long. Unmatched junction bases numbered 12, after V lost 5 bases and J lost 6 bases. Germline CDR1 and CDR2: SEHNR and FQNEAQ (reference sequence). CDR3 protein: CASSPYPDRVLEQYF. In nucleotides, the CDR3 is TGTGCCAGCAGCCCCTACCCGGACAGGGTCCTCGAGCAGTACTTC.

The chain has TRBV5-1 and TRBJ1-2; tentatively, D is TRBD1 (5 bases). CDR1 is SGHRS, CDR2 YFSETQ, per germline. The CDR3 contains 13 residues. Trimming left V 4 bases short and J 3 bases short, with 10 bases between. Written as DNA, the CDR3 is TGCGCCAGCAGCCCTAGGGGTTACTATGGCTACACCTTC. It yields the protein CASSPRGYYGYTF.

The chain uses TRBV19 and TRBJ1-5, with no clear D. The CDR3 consists of 14 residues. The germline V and J ends were trimmed by 3 bases and 3 bases, with 9 bases remaining between them. CDR1 is LNHDA, CDR2 SQIVND, per germline (reference sequence). CDR3 loop: CASSIWRYNQPQHF. The CDR3 bases are TGTGCCAGTAGTATTTGGAGATACAATCAGCCCCAGCATTTT.

The CDR3 sequence: CASSLGRGITDTQYF. The CDR3 DNA follows: TGTGCCAGCAGCTTGGGCAGGGGAATCACAGATACGCAGTATTTT. The chain combines TRBV7-9 with TRBJ2-3; TRBD1 might be the D (6 bases). Germline assignment: CDR1 SEHNR and CDR2 FQNEAQ (reference sequence). The V end was cut by 3 bases, the J end by 2 bases, with 12 bases between. This CDR3 comprises 15 residues.

The J gene is TRBJ1-1, the V gene TRBV3-1 (or the pseudogene TRBV3-2), with a weak D call TRBD1 (5 bases). Germline-derived CDR1 and CDR2 are LGHDT and YNNKEL (reference sequence). With 4 bases removed from V and 11 bases from J, the gap between germline ends came to 17 bases. This CDR3 has 13 residues. CDR3 coding DNA: TGTGCCAGCAGCCCCCAGGGCGGGGCCGTGGCTTTCTTT. It translates to CASSPQGGAVAFF.

The chain recombines TRBV5-1 with TRBJ1-4; TRBD1 aligns across 10 bases. Germline CDR1 is SGHRS and CDR2 is YFSETQ. The CDR3 spans 16 residues. V was clipped by 4 bases and J by 3 bases; unmatched bases: 6. In DNA, the CDR3 is TGCGCCAGCAGCCTAAGGACAGGGGGATCTAATGAAAAACTGTTTTTT. It yields the protein CASSLRTGGSNEKLFF. Combining the CDR3 with reference TRBV5-1 and TRBJ1-4 gives the whole variable domain KAGVTQTPRYLIKTRGQQVTLSCSPISGHRSVSWYQQTPGQGLQFLFEYFSETQRNKGNFPGRFSGRQFSNSRSEMNVSTLELGDSALYLCASSLRTGGSNEKLFFGSGTQLSVL.

This clone was counted between two and nine times. The V and J genes are TRBV10-1 and TRBJ1-6; D is unclear. Germline CDR1 is WNHNN and CDR2 is SYGVQD (reference sequence). The CDR3 spans 15 residues. V was cut by 4 bases and J by 7 bases, with 14 bases left in between. The CDR3 reads CASSAGFGVNSPLHF. The CDR3 DNA reads TGCGCCAGCAGTGCAGGTTTCGGGGTCAATTCACCCCTCCACTTT.

V is TRBV5-1 and J is TRBJ1-2, with 7 bases matching TRBD1. This CDR3 has 12 amino acids. Unmatched junction bases numbered 3, after V lost 4 bases and J lost 6 bases. Germline V gene lookup returns CDR1 SGHRS and CDR2 YFSETQ. The CDR3 DNA follows: TGCGCCAGCAGCGACAGGGTAGATGGCTACACCTTC. Its translation is CASSDRVDGYTF.

The sample holds one count of this clone. This chain uses TRBV10-3 with TRBJ1-2, with no clear D. The germline gives CDR1 ENHRY, CDR2 SYGVKD. The CDR3 is 13 amino acids. Trimming stripped 2 bases from V and 2 bases from J, with 6 bases between. This CDR3 is CAISEAGNYGYTF. In nucleotides, the CDR3 is TGTGCCATCAGTGAGGCCGGGAACTATGGCTACACCTTC.

This clone is a singleton in its sample. The chain uses TRBV9 and TRBJ1-1; 7 bases line up with TRBD1. V shed 1 base, J shed 2 bases, and the junction held 2 bases outside the gene matches. CDR3 length: 14 residues. Germline-derived CDR1 and CDR2 are SGDLS and YYNGEE. For the CDR3, the DNA is TGTGCCAGCAGCGTACGGGACAGAAACACTGAAGCTTTCTTT. Amino acids: CASSVRDRNTEAFF.

The rearrangement joins TRBV7-2 to TRBJ1-2, with D possibly being TRBD1 (6 bases). The CDR3 has 15 residues. Germline V gene data show CDR1 as SGHTA and CDR2 as FQGNSA. Trimming cost V 4 bases and J 5 bases, with 17 bases left between them. CDR3 protein: CASSYDRTPLYGYTF. CDR3 in DNA: TGTGCCAGCAGCTATGACAGGACTCCGTTATATGGCTACACCTTC.

The sample holds one count of this clone. The rearrangement links TRBV3-1 (or the pseudogene TRBV3-2) to TRBJ2-1; possibly TRBD2 for D (6 bases). Trimming removed 4 bases at V and 5 bases at J, with 12 bases between. Germline values: CDR1 LGHDT, CDR2 YNNKEL (reference sequence). CDR3 size: 14 residues. CDR3 nucleotides: TGTGCCAGCAGCCGTCCCGGGGAGGACAATGAGCAGTTCTTC. This sequence encodes CASSRPGEDNEQFF.

CDR3 in DNA: TGTGCCAGCAGCCCAGGGGGCGCGGAGTACAATGAGCAGTTCTTC. It translates to CASSPGGAEYNEQFF. The rearrangement joins TRBV7-2 to TRBJ2-1, with 8 bases identical to TRBD1. J was trimmed by 4 bases and V by 5 bases; bases with no gene match: 7. Germline loops: CDR1 SGHTA, CDR2 FQGNSA. This CDR3 spans 15 amino acids.

The V and J genes are TRBV10-3 and TRBJ2-1, with D possibly TRBD2 on 6 matching bases. The V gene lost 11 bases and the J gene lost 7 bases, with 18 bases spanning the gap. The germline gives CDR1 ENHRY, CDR2 SYGVKD. This CDR3 contains 13 residues. CDR3 sequence: CASTTGTYNEQFF. For the CDR3, the DNA is TGTGCCTCGACCACTGGGACTTATAATGAGCAGTTCTTC.

The chain recombines TRBV6-5 with TRBJ1-1; TRBD1 is a possible D gene (5 bases). Trimming shortened V by 11 bases and J by 0 bases, and 16 bases separated the two germline ends. The CDR3 loop spans 14 amino acids. Germline V gives CDR1 MNHEY, CDR2 SVGAGI. CDR3 sequence: CAASRGEMNTEAFF. The DNA of the CDR3 is TGTGCCGCGTCACGGGGGGAAATGAACACTGAAGCTTTCTTT.

J is TRBJ2-5 and V is TRBV18; tentatively, D is TRBD1 (5 bases). Germline-derived CDR1 and CDR2 are KGHSH and LQKENI. V gave up 3 bases and J gave up 2 bases, with 16 bases separating them. CDR3 length: 16 residues. The CDR3 DNA reads as TGTGCCAGCTCACCTCTCTCGACAGCGCCTCAAGAGACCCAGTACTTC. It translates to CASSPLSTAPQETQYF.

V gene TRBV2 combines with J gene TRBJ2-5; TRBD1 matches at 8 bases. The J segment lost 6 bases and the V segment lost 9 bases, leaving 12 bases of the junction unmatched. The V gene's germline CDR1 is SNHLY and CDR2 FYNNEI. This CDR3 spans 14 amino acids. CDR3 region: CASKGDRGRKTQYF. The CDR3 DNA is TGTGCCAGTAAAGGCGACAGGGGCAGGAAGACCCAGTACTTC.

The chain has TRBV15 and TRBJ1-4; TRBD1 agrees at 10 bases. The CDR3 is 16 residues long. Germline V gives CDR1 LNHNV, CDR2 YYDKDF (reference sequence). V gave up 3 bases and J gave up 6 bases; unmatched junction bases: 7. The CDR3 sequence: CATSRGRTGGDEKLFF. In DNA, the CDR3 is TGTGCCACCAGCAGGGGACGGACAGGGGGTGATGAAAAACTGTTTTTT.

This sequence joins TRBV28 and TRBJ2-2; D perhaps matches TRBD1 (5 bases). CDR1 MDHEN and CDR2 SYDVKM come from the germline V gene. The CDR3 length is 16 residues. V lost 5 bases and J lost 7, with 20 bases in between. The CDR3 nucleotides read TGTGCCAGCAGTCCCCTCGGCAGGGTTAGAGACGGGGAGCTGTTTTTT. Its protein is CASSPLGRVRDGELFF. Combining the CDR3 with reference TRBV28 and TRBJ2-2 gives the whole variable domain DVKVTQSSRYLVKRTGEKVFLECVQDMDHENMFWYRQDPGLGLRLIYFSYDVKMKEKGDIPEGYSVSREKKERFSLILESASTNQTSMYLCASSPLGRVRDGELFFGEGSRLTVL.

Here the CDR3 reads CASKITGDTAGELFF. The CDR3, as DNA: TGTGCCAGCAAAATCACAGGGGATACAGCCGGGGAGCTGTTTTTT. V is TRBV5-4 and J is TRBJ2-2, with TRBD1 matching over 7 bases. There are 15 residues in the CDR3. Losses at the gene ends were 6 bases for V and 6 bases for J; bases not matched to a gene: 11. Germline-derived CDR1 and CDR2 are SGHNT and YYREEE (reference sequence).

The J gene is TRBJ2-7, the V gene TRBV5-1; 14 bases match TRBD2. CDR3 size: 15 residues. From germline, CDR1 is SGHRS and CDR2 YFSETQ. Trimming cost V 2 bases and J 3 bases; bases outside gene matches: 1. CDR3 region: CASSFGLAGGYEQYV. As DNA, the CDR3 is TGCGCCAGCAGCTTCGGACTAGCGGGGGGCTACGAGCAGTACGTC.

This clone was seen a single time. The gene calls are TRBV9 and TRBJ2-2; weak D call: TRBD1 (5 bases). The CDR3 is made up of 13 amino acids. CDR1 and CDR2 from the germline V gene are SGDLS and YYNGEE. V lost 3 bases and J lost 7, with 10 bases in between. CDR3 nucleotide sequence: TGTGCCAGCAGCGGACAGTACGGCGGGGAGCTGTTTTTT. It is translated as CASSGQYGGELFF.

The chain has TRBV11-1 and TRBJ2-3; 9 bases agree with TRBD1. Germline V CDR1 and CDR2: SGHAT, FQDESV (reference sequence). CDR3 length equals 14 residues. V dropped 5 bases and J dropped 6; count of bases not matched to a gene: 6. Here the CDR3 reads CASSDRGWRDTQYF. For the CDR3, the DNA is TGTGCCAGCAGCGACAGGGGGTGGCGGGATACGCAGTATTTT.

The V call is TRBV19, the J call TRBJ1-1; D perhaps matches TRBD1 (5 bases). CDR1 and CDR2 (germline): LNHDA, SQIVND (reference sequence). The germline V and J ends were trimmed by 8 bases and 0 bases, with 10 bases remaining between them. This CDR3 is built from 13 residues. CDR3 in amino acids: CASQDSLNTEAFF. CDR3 sequence (DNA): TGTGCCAGTCAAGACAGCCTGAACACTGAAGCTTTCTTT.

The chain has TRBV2 and TRBJ2-6, with a tentative D call TRBD1 (5 bases). The germline gives CDR1 SNHLY, CDR2 FYNNEI. The CDR3 has 18 residues. With 6 bases removed from V and 0 bases from J, the gap between germline ends came to 18 bases. The CDR3 sequence: CASRRSSGLHSGANVLTF. As DNA, the CDR3 is TGTGCCAGCAGGAGGTCTTCAGGGCTCCACTCTGGGGCCAACGTCCTGACTTTC.

On this clone: Additional DNA sequences in this sample encode the identical CDR3. The gene calls are TRBV5-1 and TRBJ2-2; possible D gene TRBD1, 5 bases. V lost 2 bases and J lost 1, with 6 bases in between. The V gene's germline CDR1 is SGHRS and CDR2 YFSETQ. This CDR3 is built from 14 residues. The CDR3 reads CASSFTGNTGELFF. The CDR3 DNA reads TGCGCCAGCAGCTTCACAGGGAACACCGGGGAGCTGTTTTTT.

This rearrangement joins TRBV19 to TRBJ1-2; D is ambiguous. The length of the CDR3 is 14 residues. The germline V and J ends were trimmed by 5 bases and 2 bases, with 12 bases remaining between them. CDR1 and CDR2 from the germline V gene are LNHDA and SQIVND (reference sequence). The CDR3 DNA sequence: TGTGCCAGTAGTGCGGCAGCCTTAAACTATGGCTACACCTTC. Translating gives CASSAAALNYGYTF.

This chain connects TRBV25-1 to TRBJ2-5; weak D call: TRBD2 (6 bases). The CDR3 contains 15 residues. The V end lost 3 bases, the J end lost 5 bases, and 16 bases lay between the germline ends. Germline V gene lookup returns CDR1 MGHDK and CDR2 SYGVNS. This CDR3 reads CASSDPGGIGETQYF. The DNA of the CDR3 is TGTGCCAGCAGTGATCCTGGCGGGATCGGGGAGACCCAGTACTTC.

The sample holds a few counts of this clone. V usage is TRBV7-6 and J usage is TRBJ1-1; D not resolved. V lost 5 bases to trimming and J lost 3 bases, with 10 bases between them. This CDR3 has 13 amino acids. Per the germline V gene, CDR1 is SGHVS and CDR2 is FNYEAQ. The CDR3 protein is CASSVDSYTEAFF. The CDR3 DNA reads TGTGCCAGCAGCGTCGACTCTTACACTGAAGCTTTCTTT.

This sequence joins TRBV5-1 and TRBJ1-4, with TRBD1 identical over 7 bases. Per germline, CDR1 SGHRS and CDR2 YFSETQ. The CDR3 has 14 residues. V lost 4 bases, J lost 3 bases, and 3 bases stayed unmatched. The CDR3 sequence is CASSGTAANEKLFF. The CDR3 DNA follows: TGCGCCAGCAGCGGGACAGCCGCTAATGAAAAACTGTTTTTT. Full variable domain (rest looked up from reference TRBV5-1 and TRBJ1-4): KAGVTQTPRYLIKTRGQQVTLSCSPISGHRSVSWYQQTPGQGLQFLFEYFSETQRNKGNFPGRFSGRQFSNSRSEMNVSTLELGDSALYLCASSGTAANEKLFFGSGTQLSVL.